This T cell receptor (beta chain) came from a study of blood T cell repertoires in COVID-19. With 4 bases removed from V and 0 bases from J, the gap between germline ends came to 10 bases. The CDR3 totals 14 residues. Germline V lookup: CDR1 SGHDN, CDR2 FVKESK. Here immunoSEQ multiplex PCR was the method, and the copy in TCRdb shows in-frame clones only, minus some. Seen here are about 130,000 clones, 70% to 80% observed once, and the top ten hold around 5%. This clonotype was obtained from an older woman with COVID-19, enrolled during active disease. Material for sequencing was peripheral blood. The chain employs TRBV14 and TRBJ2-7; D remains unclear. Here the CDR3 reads CASSPAGPSYEQYF. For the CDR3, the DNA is TGTGCCAGCAGCCCGGCAGGTCCCTCCTACGAGCAGTACTTC.